The rows below give T cell receptor beta chains drawn from one sample of a study of cytomegalovirus exposure and HLA in healthy donors. The method was immunoSEQ multiplex PCR; TCRdb's version includes in-frame clones alone and lacks a portion of them. The repertoire holds tens of thousands of clones, with around nine tenths as singletons. The specimen was PBMCs. These receptors originate from a man younger than 30 in good health and CMV-seronegative. The CDR3 runs from the conserved cysteine through the conserved F or W. The D gene is left open where the match is weak. The size entry is marked missing in some rows and otherwise reads once, few, many or a size class.

TRBV11-2,NA,TRBJ2-7,NA,TGTGCCAGCAGCTTAGTTCCGGGTTGGGACGAGCAGTACTTC,CASSLVPGWDEQYF
TRBV11-3,NA,TRBJ2-1,NA,TGTGCCAGCAGCTGGTCGAGGGCCAAAGTCAATGAGCAGTTCTTC,CASSWSRAKVNEQFF
TRBV5-6,TRBD1,TRBJ2-1,NA,TGTGCCAGCAGCCTGGGACAGTCCAATGAGCAGTTCTTC,CASSLGQSNEQFF
TRBV6-5,NA,TRBJ1-1,once,TGTGCCAGCAGTTCTCCAGGGGTTAACACTGAAGCTTTCTTT,CASSSPGVNTEAFF
TRBV5-1,NA,TRBJ2-3,NA,TGCGCCAGCAGCTTGGGACACCGTGTAGATACGCAGTATTTT,CASSLGHRVDTQYF
TRBV19,NA,TRBJ1-1,NA,TGTGCCAGTAGTATCCCGCCGATGAGAGGGGGTACGAACACTGAAGCTTTCTTT,CASSIPPMRGGTNTEAFF
TRBV20-1,TRBD1,TRBJ2-7,NA,TGCAGTGCCAGGGGGCCCGAGCAGTACTTC,CSARGPEQYF
TRBV10-3,TRBD2,TRBJ2-1,NA,TGTGCCATCAGTGAAGGGATGGGGACTAGCTCCTACAATGAGCAGTTCTTC,CAISEGMGTSSYNEQFF
TRBV28,TRBD2,TRBJ2-1,NA,TGTGCCAGCAGGCTAGCGGGACCAACCTACAATGAGCAGTTCTTC,CASRLAGPTYNEQFF
TRBV2,TRBD1,TRBJ1-5,NA,TGTGCCAGCAGTGCGGGCCAGGGGGTCAATCAGCCCCAGCATTTT,CASSAGQGVNQPQHF
TRBV27,NA,TRBJ2-1,NA,TGTGCCAGCAGTTTATCGGGAGTATATGAGCAGTTCTTC,CASSLSGVYEQFF
TRBV27,NA,TRBJ1-5,NA,TGTGCCAGCAGCGCCGGGGGGGCGGGAGATCAGCCCCAGCATTTT,CASSAGGAGDQPQHF
TRBV5-6,NA,TRBJ2-1,NA,TGTGCCAGCAGCTCACGGTTCTCCGGGGATGAGCAGTTCTTC,CASSSRFSGDEQFF
TRBV10-1,NA,TRBJ1-1,NA,TGCGCCAGCAGTGAGTCGCGGATCGCTGAAGCTTTCTTT,CASSESRIAEAFF
TRBV7-2,TRBD1,TRBJ2-6,NA,TGTGCCAGCAGCTTAGGCGGGACAGGGGGTCACTCTGGGGCCAACGTCCTGACTTTC,CASSLGGTGGHSGANVLTF
TRBV5-6,TRBD1,TRBJ2-1,NA,TGTGCCAGCAGCTTGGACAGGGGGGTGGACAATGAGCAGTTCTTC,CASSLDRGVDNEQFF
TRBV7-2,NA,TRBJ1-1,NA,TGTGCCAGCAGCTTAGAGTCTGTCAGTTATGTTGAAGCTTTCTTT,CASSLESVSYVEAFF
TRBV19,NA,TRBJ1-5,NA,TGTGCCAGTAGTATGTCCAGGGTCAGTAGACAGCCCCAGCATTTT,CASSMSRVSRQPQHF
TRBV6-6,TRBD1,TRBJ2-3,NA,TGTGCCAGCAGTCGGACAGGCGAGCTAGATACGCAGTATTTT,CASSRTGELDTQYF
TRBV28,NA,TRBJ2-1,NA,TGTGCCAGCAGTGGGGGGTCCAGGGCCCCACAGGAGCAGTTCTTC,CASSGGSRAPQEQFF
TRBV11-2,NA,TRBJ2-1,NA,TGTGCCAGCAGCTCAGTCTACAATGAGCAGTTCTTC,CASSSVYNEQFF
TRBV7-2,TRBD2,TRBJ2-1,NA,TGTGCCAGCAGCAAGGGGCGGGAGCGCAGCAATGAGCAGTTCTTC,CASSKGRERSNEQFF
TRBV7-9,NA,TRBJ2-5,NA,TGTGCCAGCAGCCAAACTCAGGGGCAAGAGACCCAGTACTTC,CASSQTQGQETQYF
TRBV10-3,NA,TRBJ2-7,NA,TGTGCCATCAGTGAGTCTGTGGGGCCATCCTACGAGCAGTACTTC,CAISESVGPSYEQYF
TRBV19,TRBD2,TRBJ2-1,NA,TGTGCCAGTAGTAACCCACGGAGGACTAGCGAGAATGAGCAGTTCTTC,CASSNPRRTSENEQFF
TRBV7-2,NA,TRBJ1-1,NA,TGTGCCAGCAGCTTTAAGACAGCTAACACTGAAGCTTTCTTT,CASSFKTANTEAFF